This is a list of T cell receptor beta chains from one sample in a study of cytomegalovirus exposure and HLA in healthy donors. Clones were sequenced by immunoSEQ multiplex PCR, and TCRdb holds only the in-frame ones, with some missing. The sample lists approximately 150,000 clones; over 70% were seen once. Source material: PBMCs. The receptors derive from a woman in her thirties or forties in good health and CMV-seropositive. CDR3s include the opening cysteine and the closing phenylalanine or tryptophan. D genes are given only for firm matches. Size tells how often a clone was seen (once, few, many) or the class of an expanded clone, and some rows leave it out.

j_gene: TRBJ2-5; v_gene: TRBV30; abundance: .; d_gene: .; CDR3aa: CAWKVWGGRETQYF; CDR3nt: TGTGCCTGGAAAGTGTGGGGTGGGAGGGAGACCCAGTACTTC
j_gene: TRBJ1-2; v_gene: TRBV7-8; abundance: .; d_gene: TRBD1; CDR3aa: CASSFGRDRSYGYTF; CDR3nt: TGTGCCAGCAGCTTCGGAAGGGACAGATCATATGGCTACACCTTC
j_gene: TRBJ2-3; v_gene: TRBV6-6; abundance: .; d_gene: TRBD1; CDR3aa: CASSYSGTAAWGTQYF; CDR3nt: TGTGCCAGCAGTTATTCCGGGACAGCCGCCTGGGGGACGCAGTATTTT
j_gene: TRBJ1-6; v_gene: TRBV5-8; abundance: .; d_gene: .; CDR3aa: CASSMGGPALTPTPLHF; CDR3nt: TGTGCCAGCAGCATGGGGGGGCCGGCCCTAACCCCGACACCCCTCCACTTT
j_gene: TRBJ1-2; v_gene: TRBV5-6; abundance: once; d_gene: .; CDR3aa: CASSHPGSSYGYTF; CDR3nt: TGTGCCAGCAGCCACCCAGGGTCATCCTATGGCTACACCTTC
j_gene: TRBJ2-2; v_gene: TRBV5-5; abundance: .; d_gene: .; CDR3aa: CASSLFAAGDTGELFF; CDR3nt: TGTGCCAGCAGCTTGTTTGCTGCAGGGGACACCGGGGAGCTGTTTTTT
j_gene: TRBJ2-1; v_gene: TRBV27; abundance: .; d_gene: .; CDR3aa: CASSSIGSSYNEQFF; CDR3nt: TGTGCCAGCAGTTCGATCGGGAGCTCCTACAATGAGCAGTTCTTC
j_gene: TRBJ2-2; v_gene: TRBV5-1; abundance: .; d_gene: TRBD2; CDR3aa: CASSSDPGGTGELFF; CDR3nt: TGCGCCAGCAGCTCTGACCCGGGGGGAACCGGGGAGCTGTTTTTT
j_gene: TRBJ2-3; v_gene: TRBV5-6; abundance: once; d_gene: TRBD1; CDR3aa: CASSPPGTGKDTQYF; CDR3nt: TGTGCCAGCAGCCCGCCCGGGACAGGGAAAGATACGCAGTATTTT
j_gene: TRBJ1-6; v_gene: TRBV2; abundance: .; d_gene: .; CDR3aa: CASRGAGQPPLHF; CDR3nt: TGTGCCAGCAGAGGGGCAGGGCAACCACCCCTCCACTTT
j_gene: TRBJ1-5; v_gene: TRBV28; abundance: .; d_gene: .; CDR3aa: CASSLRPGGLNQPQHF; CDR3nt: TGTGCCAGCAGTTTACGGCCCGGCGGGCTAAATCAGCCCCAGCATTTT
j_gene: TRBJ2-7; v_gene: TRBV5-5; abundance: .; d_gene: TRBD2; CDR3aa: CASSFLAASSYEQYF; CDR3nt: TGTGCCAGCAGTTTTCTAGCGGCTAGCTCCTACGAGCAGTACTTC
j_gene: TRBJ2-3; v_gene: TRBV7-2; abundance: .; d_gene: TRBD1; CDR3aa: CASSSGQGTDTQYF; CDR3nt: TGTGCCAGCAGCTCGGGACAGGGCACAGATACGCAGTATTTT
j_gene: TRBJ2-7; v_gene: TRBV30; abundance: .; d_gene: .; CDR3aa: CAWSESLGGINEQYF; CDR3nt: TGTGCCTGGAGTGAGTCTTTAGGGGGTATCAACGAGCAGTACTTC
j_gene: TRBJ2-7; v_gene: TRBV29-1; abundance: .; d_gene: TRBD1; CDR3aa: CSVAGGFNSYEQYF; CDR3nt: TGCAGCGTCGCAGGGGGTTTCAACTCCTACGAGCAGTACTTC
j_gene: TRBJ2-5; v_gene: TRBV7-8; abundance: few; d_gene: .; CDR3aa: CASRSSMGAETQYF; CDR3nt: TGTGCCAGCAGGTCTTCTATGGGGGCCGAGACCCAGTACTTC
j_gene: TRBJ2-3; v_gene: TRBV11-2; abundance: .; d_gene: TRBD2; CDR3aa: CASSFRLAGGLVDTQYF; CDR3nt: TGTGCCAGCAGCTTCCGACTAGCGGGGGGGCTTGTAGATACGCAGTATTTT
j_gene: TRBJ2-1; v_gene: TRBV7-9; abundance: few; d_gene: TRBD1; CDR3aa: CSSSQYGTDYEQFF; CDR3nt: TGTTCCAGCAGCCAATATGGGACAGACTATGAGCAGTTCTTC
j_gene: TRBJ2-3; v_gene: TRBV5-5; abundance: .; d_gene: TRBD2; CDR3aa: CASSKGTSGDPDTQYF; CDR3nt: TGTGCCAGCAGCAAAGGGACTAGCGGGGACCCAGATACGCAGTATTTT
j_gene: TRBJ1-5; v_gene: TRBV30; abundance: few; d_gene: TRBD1; CDR3aa: CASSVDRVDQPQHF; CDR3nt: TGTGCCAGCAGCGTCGACAGGGTGGATCAGCCCCAGCATTTT
j_gene: TRBJ1-2; v_gene: TRBV30; abundance: .; d_gene: .; CDR3aa: CACLMRGVGGYTF; CDR3nt: TGTGCCTGTCTTATGCGAGGAGTAGGAGGCTACACCTTC
j_gene: TRBJ1-2; v_gene: TRBV6-5; abundance: .; d_gene: TRBD1; CDR3aa: CASSKTGTGVSGYTF; CDR3nt: TGTGCCAGCAGTAAAACCGGGACAGGGGTTTCTGGCTACACCTTC
j_gene: TRBJ1-2; v_gene: TRBV7-9; abundance: .; d_gene: .; CDR3aa: CSSSRVGGPDGYTF; CDR3nt: TGTTCCAGCAGTCGCGTGGGGGGGCCGGATGGCTACACCTTC
j_gene: TRBJ2-2; v_gene: TRBV28; abundance: once; d_gene: TRBD2; CDR3aa: CASRAGGALNTGELFF; CDR3nt: TGTGCCAGCAGGGCGGGGGGGGCTCTGAACACCGGGGAGCTGTTTTTT
j_gene: TRBJ1-4; v_gene: TRBV30; abundance: .; d_gene: .; CDR3aa: CAFRFRGTNEKLFF; CDR3nt: TGTGCCTTCCGATTCAGGGGCACTAATGAAAAACTGTTTTTT
j_gene: TRBJ1-1; v_gene: TRBV6-7; abundance: few; d_gene: TRBD1; CDR3aa: CASSRGQPNTEAFF; CDR3nt: TGTGCCAGCAGTAGGGGACAGCCGAACACTGAAGCTTTCTTT
j_gene: TRBJ2-7; v_gene: TRBV5-1; abundance: .; d_gene: .; CDR3aa: CASSFSGSYEQYF; CDR3nt: TGCGCCAGCAGCTTCAGCGGTTCCTACGAGCAGTACTTC
j_gene: TRBJ2-3; v_gene: TRBV29-1; abundance: once; d_gene: TRBD1; CDR3aa: CSVDRTGGFVTDTQYF; CDR3nt: TGCAGCGTTGATCGGACAGGGGGCTTTGTAACAGATACGCAGTATTTT
j_gene: TRBJ1-4; v_gene: TRBV5-8; abundance: .; d_gene: .; CDR3aa: CASSLEGATNEKLFF; CDR3nt: TGTGCCAGCAGCTTGGAAGGGGCAACTAATGAAAAACTGTTTTTT
j_gene: TRBJ2-2; v_gene: TRBV7-8; abundance: few; d_gene: .; CDR3aa: CASSVRNANTGELFF; CDR3nt: TGTGCCAGCAGCGTCAGGAATGCGAACACCGGGGAGCTGTTTTTT